This T cell receptor (beta chain) comes out of a study of blood T cell repertoires in COVID-19. Overall study: COVID-19 samples collected from the United States, Italy and Spain covered acute and convalescent phases.

The table came from immunoSEQ multiplex PCR; TCRdb's copy has only in-frame clones and leaves some out. This sample yields under 150,000 clones, of which 70% to 90% are seen a single time; 28% belongs to the top ten. V lost 3 bases and J lost 2; bases outside the gene matches: 3. The CDR3 covers 16 residues. Germline V gene sequence: CDR1 LNHNV, CDR2 YYDKDF (reference sequence). The V call is TRBV15, the J call TRBJ2-4, with 11 positions matching TRBD1. The receptor's source is a human donor in a cohort sampled during active COVID-19. The sample was peripheral blood. This CDR3 is CATSSGQGASKNIQYF. As DNA, the CDR3 is TGTGCCACCAGCAGTGGACAGGGGGCATCCAAAAACATTCAGTACTTC.